This T cell receptor (beta chain) was sequenced during a study of post-analysis software for immune sequencing data. Study-level findings and limits: Relative to controls, patients had about 5 TRBV segments at higher frequency, with TRBV5-6, TRBV5-1 and TRBV20-1 among these.

The germline gives CDR1 SNHLY, CDR2 FYNNEI. Between the trimmed V and J ends, which lost 3 bases and 6 bases, there was a span of 18 bases. The CDR3 sequence is 16 residues long. In regard to this clonotype: The antigen remains undetermined.

The TCR beta cDNA libraries contained unique molecular identifiers. TCRdb itself ran the PCR reads through MiXCR, one entry per CDR3 protein. The data show roughly 430,000 distinct CDR3 sequences, about 40% seen once. The rearrangement joins TRBV2 to TRBJ1-5; D is perhaps TRBD1 (5 bases). This receptor was identified in a girl aged 2 to 10 with multiple sclerosis. Material for sequencing was blood. In DNA, the CDR3 is TGTGCCAGCAGTGATGACCGGCTCGGACAAGGTCAGCCCCAGCATTTT. Protein sequence: CASSDDRLGQGQPQHF.